These 27 T cell receptor beta chains came from one sample sequenced in a study of blood T cell repertoires in COVID-19. Assay used: immunoSEQ multiplex PCR; TCRdb lists only in-frame clones, some missing. Among about 220,000 clones listed, around 81% were seen once. Material for sequencing was peripheral blood. These receptors were taken from a woman aged 25 to 45 who had recovered from COVID-19.

The chain recombines TRBV30 with TRBJ1-2; no clear D. Germline V lookup: CDR1 GTSNPN, CDR2 SVGIG (reference sequence). V lost 1 base and J 8 bases, leaving 14 bases between the germline ends. This CDR3 has 13 amino acids. CDR3 protein: CAWSGQRHGGYTF. DNA for the CDR3: TGTGCCTGGAGTGGGCAGCGGCACGGGGGCTACACCTTC.

The gene calls are TRBV28 and TRBJ2-7; TRBD2 matches at 14 bases. Germline CDR1 is MDHEN and CDR2 is SYDVKM. V was pared by 7 bases and J by 2 bases, with 7 bases of the junction left unmatched. The CDR3 has 16 residues. CDR3 in amino acids: CASKGTSGSYTYEQYF. The CDR3 DNA sequence: TGTGCCAGCAAAGGGACTAGCGGGAGTTATACCTACGAGCAGTACTTC.

The V gene is TRBV27, the J gene TRBJ1-5; 9 positions agree with TRBD1. Unmatched junction bases numbered 9, after V lost 6 bases and J lost 3 bases. Germline CDR1 reads MNHEY; CDR2 reads SMNVEV (reference sequence). The CDR3 spans 16 residues. CDR3 protein: CASRVRGQGLNQPQHF. CDR3 nucleotides: TGTGCCAGCAGGGTCCGGGGACAGGGCCTCAATCAGCCCCAGCATTTT.

V gene TRBV27 combines with J gene TRBJ2-7, with D possibly matching TRBD1 (6 bases). The CDR3 contains 16 residues. V shed 6 bases and J shed 3 bases, with 21 bases lying between them. Germline assignment: CDR1 MNHEY and CDR2 SMNVEV (reference sequence). The CDR3: CASRLLRQGYLYEQYF. The CDR3 DNA reads TGTGCCAGCAGGCTTCTCCGCCAGGGGTACCTCTACGAGCAGTACTTC.

The chain links TRBV27 to TRBJ2-3; TRBD1 might be the D (5 bases). Deletions cut 3 bases from V and 6 bases from J, with 19 bases between. Germline V gene data show CDR1 as MNHEY and CDR2 as SMNVEV (reference sequence). The CDR3 contains 16 residues. The DNA for the CDR3 is TGTGCCAGCAGTTTTGACAGTAATACTGTGGTTGATACGCAGTATTTT. This codes for CASSFDSNTVVDTQYF.

This rearrangement joins TRBV3-1 (or the pseudogene TRBV3-2) to TRBJ1-3; the D gene is possibly TRBD1 (5 bases). Germline values: CDR1 LGHDT, CDR2 YNNKEL (reference sequence). This CDR3 region has 16 residues. The V and J ends lost 0 bases and 0 bases respectively, with 9 bases between them. CDR3 loop: CASSQEGLLSGNTIYF. In DNA form, the CDR3 reads TGTGCCAGCAGCCAAGAGGGACTGCTCTCTGGAAACACCATATATTTT.

This clone has a single count. The chain uses TRBV29-1 and TRBJ2-7, with TRBD2 matching 14 bases. The CDR3 extends over 14 amino acids. The V gene end was trimmed by 6 bases and the J gene end by 5 bases; junction bases not matched to a gene: 6. Germline values: CDR1 SQVTM, CDR2 ANQGSEA. For the CDR3, the DNA is TGCAGCGTCGGACTAGCGGGAGGTCCAAACGAGCAGTACTTC. This sequence encodes CSVGLAGGPNEQYF.

V usage is TRBV6-4 and J usage is TRBJ1-6, with a possible D match to TRBD1 (6 bases). V was cut by 3 bases and J by 7 bases, with 10 bases left in between. CDR3 length equals 14 residues. The germline gives CDR1 MRHNA, CDR2 SNTAGT. The CDR3 reads CASSEQRGNSPLHF. The CDR3 bases are TGTGCCAGCAGTGAACAGAGGGGGAATTCACCCCTCCACTTT.

The chain has TRBV5-1 and TRBJ2-2; no firm D call. CDR1 is SGHRS and CDR2 is YFSETQ in the germline V gene. Trimming took off 4 bases at V and 4 bases at J, with 11 bases between the two ends. CDR3 size: 14 residues. DNA for the CDR3: TGCGCCAGCAGCCTTCGGTCTTCCACCGGGGAGCTGTTTTTT. As protein: CASSLRSSTGELFF.

The CDR3 sequence is CASSRQGKTEAFF. CDR3 bases: TGTGCCAGTAGTCGACAGGGCAAAACTGAAGCTTTCTTT. The V gene is TRBV19, the J gene TRBJ1-1, with TRBD1 matching over 7 bases. The CDR3 covers 13 residues. Germline V CDR1 and CDR2: LNHDA, SQIVND (reference sequence). The V gene end was trimmed by 5 bases and the J gene end by 5 bases; junction bases not matched to a gene: 5.

CDR3 sequence reads: CASSSHQGLSGNTIYF. The CDR3, as DNA: TGTGCCAGCAGTTCACATCAGGGGCTCTCTGGAAACACCATATATTTT. The chain uses TRBV28 and TRBJ1-3; D is possibly TRBD1 (6 bases). V was trimmed by 4 bases and J by 0 bases, leaving 13 bases between them. Germline values: CDR1 MDHEN, CDR2 SYDVKM. This CDR3 region has 16 residues.

This clone was observed at least ten times. The chain uses TRBV19 and TRBJ1-1, with 12 positions matching TRBD1. V lost 5 bases, J lost 4 bases, and 5 bases stayed unmatched. The CDR3 contains 15 residues. Looked up from germline, CDR1 is LNHDA and CDR2 is SQIVND (reference sequence). The CDR3 protein is CASSWDRGPGTEAFF. DNA for the CDR3: TGTGCCAGTAGTTGGGACAGGGGGCCTGGCACTGAAGCTTTCTTT.

The V gene is TRBV30, the J gene TRBJ2-1, with D perhaps matching TRBD1 (5 bases). V gave up 3 bases and J gave up 7 bases, with 19 bases separating them. Germline V gene sequence: CDR1 GTSNPN, CDR2 SVGIG (reference sequence). The CDR3 has 15 residues. CDR3: CAWSPAGSYVNEQFF. The CDR3 nucleotides are TGTGCCTGGAGCCCGGCAGGGTCATACGTGAATGAGCAGTTCTTC. The whole variable domain, remainder taken from reference TRBV30 and TRBJ2-1, is SQTIHQWPATLVQPVGSPLSLECTVEGTSNPNLYWYRQAAGRGLQLLFYSVGIGQISSEVPQNLSASRPQDRQFILSSKKLLLSDSGFYLCAWSPAGSYVNEQFFGPGTRLTVL.

The chain is built from TRBV4-1 and TRBJ2-1, with D perhaps matching TRBD2 (5 bases). CDR1 MGHRA and CDR2 YSYEKL come from the germline V gene. The V gene lost 0 bases and the J gene lost 2 bases, with 11 bases spanning the gap. CDR3 length: 16 residues. CDR3 DNA: TGCGCCAGCAGCCAAGAGGGCGGGTTAGCCTACAATGAGCAGTTCTTC. It codes for CASSQEGGLAYNEQFF.

The chain carries TRBV7-9 and TRBJ2-5, with TRBD1 matching over 7 bases. Germline V gives CDR1 SEHNR, CDR2 FQNEAQ (reference sequence). With 6 bases clipped from V and 5 bases from J, the junction kept 6 bases outside the gene matches. This CDR3 region has 13 residues. Written as DNA, the CDR3 is TGTGCCAGCAGATCCGACAGGGTTGAGACCCAGTACTTC. As protein: CASRSDRVETQYF.

This clone was counted only a few times. The rearrangement joins TRBV19 to TRBJ2-7; 8 nucleotides line up with TRBD2. Looked up from germline, CDR1 is LNHDA and CDR2 is SQIVND (reference sequence). The CDR3 consists of 13 residues. V dropped 3 bases and J dropped 7; count of bases not matched to a gene: 5. The DNA for the CDR3 is TGTGCCAGTAGTATTATGGCGGGAGGTGAGCAGTACTTC. Translated, it gives CASSIMAGGEQYF.

The J gene is TRBJ1-2, the V gene TRBV6-1; 10 nucleotides agree with TRBD1. The CDR3 has 14 amino acids. Germline values: CDR1 MNHNS, CDR2 SASEGT. Trimming removed 3 bases from V and 4 bases from J; junction bases left unmatched: 2. The CDR3: CASSERTGGYGYTF. As DNA, the CDR3 is TGTGCCAGCAGTGAGAGGACAGGGGGCTATGGCTACACCTTC.

As for this clone: At one end, the junction sequence differs from germline, possibly due to a read error. The chain is built from TRBV6-5 and TRBJ1-2; D may be TRBD1 (5 bases). The CDR3 sequence is 13 residues long. CDR1 is MNHEY and CDR2 is SVGAGI in the germline V gene. In DNA, the CDR3 is TGTGCCGGCAGTTACTCTAGGGGCTATGGCTACACCTTC. Translation gives CAGSYSRGYGYTF.

The CDR3 sequence is CASSGSRGNQPQHF. Here the CDR3 DNA reads TGTGCCAGCAGCGGAAGCCGCGGCAATCAGCCCCAGCATTTT. The rearrangement joins TRBV9 to TRBJ1-5; D is ambiguous. Germline CDR1 SGDLS, CDR2 YYNGEE. V dropped 3 bases and J dropped 2 bases, with 9 bases sitting between them. The CDR3 has 14 residues.

The chain couples TRBV28 to TRBJ2-5; perhaps TRBD1 as D (5 bases). Germline CDR1 and CDR2: MDHEN and SYDVKM. There are 15 residues in the CDR3. V lost 2 bases and J 1 base, leaving 11 bases between the germline ends. The CDR3 loop is CASSLQDSLQETQYF. The CDR3 nucleotides read TGTGCCAGCAGTTTACAAGACAGCCTCCAAGAGACCCAGTACTTC.

This chain links TRBV28 with TRBJ2-6, with a possible D match to TRBD1 (6 bases). CDR1 and CDR2 from the germline V gene are MDHEN and SYDVKM. The CDR3 is 20 amino acids. V lost 5 bases to trimming and J lost 0 bases, with 23 bases between them. CDR3 in amino acids: CASSHPPGEIISSGANVLTF. DNA of the CDR3: TGTGCCAGCAGTCATCCCCCAGGGGAGATCATAAGCTCTGGGGCCAACGTCCTGACTTTC.

This clone showed up just a few times. The chain links TRBV6-4 to TRBJ2-3; 10 bases line up with TRBD2. Germline-derived CDR1 and CDR2 are MRHNA and SNTAGT. Trimming took 2 bases from V and 2 from J; bases not matched to a gene: 1. CDR3 length equals 15 residues. CDR3: CASSDSGRATDTQYF. CDR3 nucleotides: TGTGCCAGCAGTGACAGCGGGAGGGCCACAGATACGCAGTATTTT.

Details on this clone: Other DNA sequences within the sample encode an identical CDR3. The CDR3 reads CASSLRQGLSTDTQYF. CDR3 nucleotide sequence: TGTGCCAGCAGCCTCCGACAGGGCCTAAGCACAGATACGCAGTATTTT. The chain combines TRBV7-3 with TRBJ2-3; 7 nucleotides line up with TRBD1. The CDR3 is made up of 16 amino acids. The J segment lost 0 bases and the V segment lost 5 bases, leaving 8 bases of the junction unmatched. Germline lookup yields CDR1 SGHTA and CDR2 FQGTGA.

The rearrangement links TRBV5-1 to TRBJ2-7; TRBD1 aligns across 7 bases. This CDR3 spans 14 amino acids. V was clipped by 3 bases and J by 5 bases; unmatched bases: 8. From germline, CDR1 is SGHRS and CDR2 YFSETQ. CDR3 amino acids: CASSSLQGTHEQYF. CDR3 coding DNA: TGCGCCAGCAGCTCCCTACAGGGGACCCACGAGCAGTACTTC. The full variable domain, completed using reference TRBV5-1 and TRBJ2-7, is KAGVTQTPRYLIKTRGQQVTLSCSPISGHRSVSWYQQTPGQGLQFLFEYFSETQRNKGNFPGRFSGRQFSNSRSEMNVSTLELGDSALYLCASSSLQGTHEQYFGPGTRLTVT.

The chain uses TRBV9 and TRBJ2-7; a weak D match, TRBD1 (5 bases). The length of the CDR3 is 14 residues. Trimming shortened V by 4 bases and J by 5 bases, and 16 bases separated the two germline ends. CDR1 is SGDLS, CDR2 YYNGEE, per germline. In DNA form, the CDR3 reads TGTGCCAGCAGCCCAGGGTTATTAAGTAACGAGCAGTACTTC. This translates into CASSPGLLSNEQYF.

V and J are TRBV27 and TRBJ2-2; tentative D call: TRBD2 (6 bases). This CDR3 region has 14 residues. V was trimmed by 5 bases and J by 3 bases, leaving 10 bases between them. Germline V gene sequence: CDR1 MNHEY, CDR2 SMNVEV (reference sequence). CDR3 bases: TGTGCCAGCAGTATGGACTATTACACCGGGGAGCTGTTTTTT. Residues: CASSMDYYTGELFF.

The chain links TRBV13 to TRBJ1-1; 9 bases match TRBD1. The trim removed 3 bases at V and 3 bases at J, leaving 5 bases unmatched. The CDR3 spans 15 residues. Per germline, CDR1 PRHDT and CDR2 FYEKMQ (reference sequence). Here the CDR3 reads CASSLGQGGDTEAFF. CDR3 bases: TGTGCCAGCAGCTTGGGACAGGGTGGAGACACTGAAGCTTTCTTT.